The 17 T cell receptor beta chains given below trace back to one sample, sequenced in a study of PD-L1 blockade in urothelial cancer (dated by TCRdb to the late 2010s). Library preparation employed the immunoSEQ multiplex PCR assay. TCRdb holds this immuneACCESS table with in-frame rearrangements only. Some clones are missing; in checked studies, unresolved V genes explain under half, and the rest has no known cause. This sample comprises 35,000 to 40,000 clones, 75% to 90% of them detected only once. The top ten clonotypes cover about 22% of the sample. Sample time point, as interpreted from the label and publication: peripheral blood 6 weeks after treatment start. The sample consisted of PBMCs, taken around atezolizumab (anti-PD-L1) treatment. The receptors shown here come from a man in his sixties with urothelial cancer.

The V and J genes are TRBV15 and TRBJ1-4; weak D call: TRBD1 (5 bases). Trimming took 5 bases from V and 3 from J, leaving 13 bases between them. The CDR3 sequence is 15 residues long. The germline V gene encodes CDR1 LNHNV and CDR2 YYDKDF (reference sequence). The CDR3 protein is CATSETTGANEKLFF. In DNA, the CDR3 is TGTGCCACCAGCGAAACTACGGGGGCTAATGAAAAACTGTTTTTT.

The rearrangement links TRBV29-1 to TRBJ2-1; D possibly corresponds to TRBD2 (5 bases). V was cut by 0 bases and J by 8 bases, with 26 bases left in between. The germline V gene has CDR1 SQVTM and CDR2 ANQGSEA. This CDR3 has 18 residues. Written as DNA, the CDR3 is TGCAGCGTTGAAGATAGACGGCGCAGGTGGTGGGAGTGGGATGAGCAGTTCTTC. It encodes CSVEDRRRRWWEWDEQFF.

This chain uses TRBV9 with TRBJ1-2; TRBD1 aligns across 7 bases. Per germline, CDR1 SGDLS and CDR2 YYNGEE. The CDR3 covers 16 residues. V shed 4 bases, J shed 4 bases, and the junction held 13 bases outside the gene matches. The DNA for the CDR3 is TGTGCCAGCAGCCCGACGACAGGGCATTCGCTCTATGGCTACACCTTC. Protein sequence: CASSPTTGHSLYGYTF.

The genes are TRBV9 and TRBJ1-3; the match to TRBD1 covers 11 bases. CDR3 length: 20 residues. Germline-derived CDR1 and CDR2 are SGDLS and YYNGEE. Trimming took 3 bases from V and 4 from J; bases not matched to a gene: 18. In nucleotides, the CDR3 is TGTGCCAGCAGCGCGGGGGCCGGGACAGGGGGTAAAAATGTCGGAAACACCATATATTTT. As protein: CASSAGAGTGGKNVGNTIYF.

As DNA, the CDR3 is TGTGCCAGCAGTTACGAACCCGTGAGGCATGAGCAGTTCTTC. Translating gives CASSYEPVRHEQFF. The V gene is TRBV6-5, the J gene TRBJ2-1; D remains ambiguous. The CDR3 contains 14 residues. Looked up from germline, CDR1 is MNHEY and CDR2 is SVGAGI. Trimming cost V 2 bases and J 8 bases, with 13 bases left between them.

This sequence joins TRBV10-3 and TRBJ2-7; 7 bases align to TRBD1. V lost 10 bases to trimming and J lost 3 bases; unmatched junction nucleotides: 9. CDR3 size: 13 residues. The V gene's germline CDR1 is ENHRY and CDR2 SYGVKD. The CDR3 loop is CATAQGSSYEQYF. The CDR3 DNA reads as TGTGCCACCGCACAGGGGTCAAGCTACGAGCAGTACTTC.

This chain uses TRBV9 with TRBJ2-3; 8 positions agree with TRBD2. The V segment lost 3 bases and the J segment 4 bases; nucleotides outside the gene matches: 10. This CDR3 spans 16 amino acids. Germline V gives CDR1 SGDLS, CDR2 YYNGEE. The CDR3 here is CASSGPGGTRSDTQYF. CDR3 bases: TGTGCCAGCAGCGGCCCGGGCGGGACTAGGTCAGATACGCAGTATTTT.

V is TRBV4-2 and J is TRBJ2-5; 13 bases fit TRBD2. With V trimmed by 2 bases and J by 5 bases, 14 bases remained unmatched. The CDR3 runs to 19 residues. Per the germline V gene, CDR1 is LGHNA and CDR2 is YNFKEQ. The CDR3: CASSQQSTSGGVRVETQYF. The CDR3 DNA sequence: TGTGCCAGCAGCCAACAGTCCACTAGCGGGGGGGTGCGTGTGGAGACCCAGTACTTC.

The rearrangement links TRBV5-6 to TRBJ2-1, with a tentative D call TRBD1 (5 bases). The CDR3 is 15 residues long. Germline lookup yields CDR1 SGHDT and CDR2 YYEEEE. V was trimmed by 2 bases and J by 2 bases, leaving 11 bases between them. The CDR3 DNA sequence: TGTGCCAGCAGCTTCTTGACAGATACCTACAATGAGCAGTTCTTC. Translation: CASSFLTDTYNEQFF. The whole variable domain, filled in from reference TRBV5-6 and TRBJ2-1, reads DAGVTQSPTHLIKTRGQQVTLRCSPKSGHDTVSWYQQALGQGPQFIFQYYEEEERQRGNFPDRFSGHQFPNYSSELNVNALLLGDSALYLCASSFLTDTYNEQFFGPGTRLTVL.

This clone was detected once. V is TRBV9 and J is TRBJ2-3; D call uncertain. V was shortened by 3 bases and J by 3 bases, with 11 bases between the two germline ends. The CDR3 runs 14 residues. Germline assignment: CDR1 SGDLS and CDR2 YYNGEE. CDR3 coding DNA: TGTGCCAGCAGCGCCTACAGTGGGACAGATACGCAGTATTTT. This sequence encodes CASSAYSGTDTQYF.

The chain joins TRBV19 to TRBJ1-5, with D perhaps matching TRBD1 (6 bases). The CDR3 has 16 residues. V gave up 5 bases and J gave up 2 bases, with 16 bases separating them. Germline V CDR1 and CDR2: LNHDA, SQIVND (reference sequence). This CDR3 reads CASSPGWGRGNQPQHF. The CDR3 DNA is TGTGCCAGTAGTCCGGGTTGGGGGCGCGGCAATCAGCCCCAGCATTTT.

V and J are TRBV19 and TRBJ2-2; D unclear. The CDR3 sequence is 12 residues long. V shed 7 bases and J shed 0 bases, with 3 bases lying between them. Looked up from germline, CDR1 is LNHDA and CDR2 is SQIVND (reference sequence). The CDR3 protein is CASISNTGELFF. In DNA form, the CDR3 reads TGTGCCAGTATCTCGAACACCGGGGAGCTGTTTTTT.

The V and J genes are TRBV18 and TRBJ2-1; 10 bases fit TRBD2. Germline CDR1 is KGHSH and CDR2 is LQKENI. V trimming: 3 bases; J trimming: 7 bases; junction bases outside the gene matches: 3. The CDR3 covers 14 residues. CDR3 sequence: CASSPGLANNEQFF. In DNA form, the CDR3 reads TGTGCCAGCTCACCGGGACTAGCGAATAATGAGCAGTTCTTC.

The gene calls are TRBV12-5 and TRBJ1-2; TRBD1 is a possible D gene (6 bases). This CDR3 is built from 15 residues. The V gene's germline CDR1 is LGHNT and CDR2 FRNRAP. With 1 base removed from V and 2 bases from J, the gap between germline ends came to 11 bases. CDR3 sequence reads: CASGLARDTNYGYTF. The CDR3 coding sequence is TGTGCTAGTGGTTTGGCCAGGGACACCAACTATGGCTACACCTTC.

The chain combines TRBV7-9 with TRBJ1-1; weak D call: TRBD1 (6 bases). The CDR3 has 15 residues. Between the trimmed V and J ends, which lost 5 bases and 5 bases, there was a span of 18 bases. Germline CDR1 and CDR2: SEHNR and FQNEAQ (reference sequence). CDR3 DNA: TGTGCCAGCAGCAATAACAGGGCGGTATGGACTGAAGCTTTCTTT. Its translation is CASSNNRAVWTEAFF.

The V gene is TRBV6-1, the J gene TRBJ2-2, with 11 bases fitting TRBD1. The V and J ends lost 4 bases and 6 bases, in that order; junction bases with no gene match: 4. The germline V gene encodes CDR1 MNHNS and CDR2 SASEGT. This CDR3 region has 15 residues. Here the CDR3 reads CASSADRGLPGELFF. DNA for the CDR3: TGTGCCAGCAGTGCGGACAGGGGGCTTCCCGGGGAGCTGTTTTTT.

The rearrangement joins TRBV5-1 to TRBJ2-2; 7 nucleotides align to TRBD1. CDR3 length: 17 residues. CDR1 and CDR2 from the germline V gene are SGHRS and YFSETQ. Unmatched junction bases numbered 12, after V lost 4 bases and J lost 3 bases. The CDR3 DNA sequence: TGCGCCAGCAGCCCCCGCCGCCGGACAGGTGACACCGGGGAGCTGTTTTTT. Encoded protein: CASSPRRRTGDTGELFF.